These 17 T cell receptor beta chains originate from one sample sequenced in a study of technical replicates of blood from a handful of donors. TCRdb's table, derived via immunoSEQ multiplex PCR, lists solely in-frame clones and lacks some. The sample lists some 11,000 clones, just under 95% seen once, with roughly 6.7% in the top ten. The sequenced material came from PBMCs. The receptors derive from a human donor in good health.

The chain couples TRBV7-3 to TRBJ2-1, with a weak D call TRBD2 (7 bases). Germline V gives CDR1 SGHTA, CDR2 FQGTGA. The CDR3 loop spans 16 amino acids. The ends were cut back, 5 bases at V and 5 bases at J, with 19 bases in the middle. For the CDR3, the DNA is TGTGCCAGCAGCCTAGGGGGTTCCGGGGGGCACAATGAGCAGTTCTTC. This encodes CASSLGGSGGHNEQFF.

The sample holds a few counts of this clone. The rearrangement uses TRBV9 and TRBJ2-1, with D maybe TRBD2 (7 bases). Trimming pared 3 bases from V and 1 base from J, leaving 11 bases between. Per the germline V gene, CDR1 is SGDLS and CDR2 is YYNGEE. There are 15 residues in the CDR3. The CDR3 reads CASSEGGGSYNEQFF. CDR3 nucleotides: TGTGCCAGCAGCGAGGGGGGGGGTTCCTACAATGAGCAGTTCTTC.

This chain links TRBV5-4 with TRBJ1-1; 8 bases are a match to TRBD1. In germline, CDR1 is SGHNT, CDR2 YYREEE (reference sequence). The CDR3 covers 17 residues. J gave up 0 bases and V 4 bases, and 11 bases lay outside the gene matches. The CDR3 spells CASSRRGDRRLNTEAFF. The DNA of the CDR3 is TGTGCCAGCAGCCGGCGAGGGGACAGGCGATTGAACACTGAAGCTTTCTTT.

The rearrangement links TRBV7-3 to TRBJ1-1, with D tentatively TRBD1 (5 bases). CDR1 and CDR2 from the germline V gene are SGHTA and FQGTGA. V lost 3 bases, J lost 3 bases, and 11 bases lay in between. The CDR3 is 14 residues long. The CDR3 coding sequence is TGTGCCAGCAGCTTGGGGGGTAGTGACACTGAAGCTTTCTTT. The encoded protein is CASSLGGSDTEAFF.

This clone was counted once. This rearrangement joins TRBV29-1 to TRBJ2-6, with 8 bases matching TRBD1. Trimming took 6 bases from V and 4 from J; bases not matched to a gene: 5. Germline CDR1 and CDR2: SQVTM and ANQGSEA. The CDR3 is 14 amino acids. The CDR3 region is CSVQGAGGANVLTF. In DNA form, the CDR3 reads TGCAGCGTCCAGGGGGCGGGGGGGGCCAACGTCCTGACTTTC.

The J gene is TRBJ2-5, the V gene TRBV28; D remains ambiguous. V was cut by 1 base and J by 5 bases, with 2 bases left in between. The CDR3 spans 11 residues. The germline CDR1 and CDR2 sequences are MDHEN and SYDVKM. The CDR3 DNA sequence: TGTGCCAGCAGTTTATCGGAGACCCAGTACTTC. Amino acid sequence: CASSLSETQYF.

The gene calls are TRBV5-1 and TRBJ2-6; D is ambiguous. The CDR3 is 17 amino acids. V gave up 6 bases and J gave up 0 bases, with 16 bases separating them. CDR1 is SGHRS and CDR2 is YFSETQ in the germline V gene. In nucleotides, the CDR3 is TGCGCCAGCACGCCCAACAGCCGAGACTCTGGGGCCAACGTCCTGACTTTC. Translating gives CASTPNSRDSGANVLTF.

DNA of the CDR3: TGTGCCAGCAGCGTCCTAGCGGTAAGGGAAACGCAGTATTTT. Translation gives CASSVLAVRETQYF. The chain combines TRBV9 with TRBJ2-3, with 7 bases lining up with TRBD2. Germline trimming cut 2 bases from V and 9 bases from J; bases unmatched to any gene: 9. CDR3 length equals 14 residues. The germline CDR1 and CDR2 sequences are SGDLS and YYNGEE.

The J gene is TRBJ2-5, the V gene TRBV4-1; the match to TRBD2 covers 7 bases. The V gene's germline CDR1 is MGHRA and CDR2 YSYEKL. Trimming at V came to 5 bases and at J to 0 bases, leaving 3 bases not matched to a gene. The CDR3 is made up of 14 amino acids. The CDR3 loop is CASSGREYQETQYF. The CDR3 coding sequence is TGCGCCAGCAGCGGGCGGGAGTACCAAGAGACCCAGTACTTC.

CDR3 protein: CASSFNNQETQYF. CDR3 nucleotide sequence: TGCGCCAGCAGCTTTAACAACCAAGAGACCCAGTACTTC. This sequence joins TRBV5-1 and TRBJ2-5; no clear D gene. CDR1 and CDR2 from the germline V gene are SGHRS and YFSETQ. Trimming cost V 2 bases and J 0 bases, with 5 bases left between them. CDR3 length: 13 amino acids. Using reference TRBV5-1 and TRBJ2-5 for the parts outside the CDR3, the full variable domain is KAGVTQTPRYLIKTRGQQVTLSCSPISGHRSVSWYQQTPGQGLQFLFEYFSETQRNKGNFPGRFSGRQFSNSRSEMNVSTLELGDSALYLCASSFNNQETQYFGPGTRLLVL.

The chain combines TRBV7-2 with TRBJ2-3, with 8 bases lining up with TRBD1. CDR3 length equals 14 residues. The junction had 1 base not matched to a gene; V was cut back by 4 bases and J by 1 base. Germline V gene lookup returns CDR1 SGHTA and CDR2 FQGNSA. The CDR3 region has the DNA TGTGCCAGCAGCTCGGGACAGGGCACAGATACGCAGTATTTT. Protein sequence: CASSSGQGTDTQYF.

The chain uses TRBV29-1 and TRBJ2-5; D might be TRBD1 (5 bases). Trimming took off 2 bases at V and 3 bases at J, with 7 bases between the two ends. Germline lookup yields CDR1 SQVTM and CDR2 ANQGSEA. This CDR3 is built from 12 residues. The CDR3 here is CSVEKQEETQYF. The CDR3 bases are TGCAGCGTTGAAAAACAGGAAGAGACCCAGTACTTC.

The rearrangement uses TRBV29-1 and TRBJ2-1; unclear D gene. Trimming cost V 4 bases and J 3 bases, with 10 bases left between them. This CDR3 is built from 13 residues. CDR1 is SQVTM and CDR2 is ANQGSEA in the germline V gene. Here the CDR3 reads CSVGAIDYNEQFF. CDR3 sequence (DNA): TGCAGCGTTGGGGCTATCGACTACAATGAGCAGTTCTTC.

The J gene is TRBJ1-5, the V gene TRBV6-1; 8 bases match TRBD1. Germline CDR1 is MNHNS and CDR2 is SASEGT. The V segment lost 5 bases and the J segment 2 bases; nucleotides outside the gene matches: 5. The CDR3 loop spans 15 amino acids. This CDR3 reads CASSWDRTGNQPQHF. As DNA, the CDR3 is TGTGCCAGCAGTTGGGACAGGACAGGCAATCAGCCCCAGCATTTT.

The chain carries TRBV6-5 and TRBJ2-1, with unresolved D. V lost 7 bases and J lost 1, with 5 bases in between. CDR3 length equals 12 residues. Germline V gives CDR1 MNHEY, CDR2 SVGAGI. The CDR3 nucleotides are TGTGCCAGCACTCGGTCCTACAATGAGCAGTTCTTC. Translating gives CASTRSYNEQFF.

The gene calls are TRBV18 and TRBJ2-7; a weak D match, TRBD2 (5 bases). Germline loops: CDR1 KGHSH, CDR2 LQKENI. CDR3 size: 14 residues. Trimming took 3 bases from V and 4 from J, leaving 13 bases between them. CDR3 sequence reads: CASSPGVGGYEQYF. The DNA for the CDR3 is TGTGCCAGCTCACCCGGTGTCGGCGGGTACGAGCAGTACTTC.

V and J are TRBV11-2 and TRBJ1-3; D perhaps matches TRBD1 (5 bases). Between the trimmed V and J ends, which lost 2 bases and 0 bases, there was a span of 5 bases. This CDR3 contains 14 residues. CDR1 SGHAT and CDR2 FQNNGV come from the germline V gene. The CDR3 loop reads CASSLQGSGNTIYF. The CDR3 coding sequence is TGTGCCAGCAGCTTACAGGGCTCTGGAAACACCATATATTTT.